This T cell receptor (beta chain) was observed in a study of T cell changes during pregnancy in multiple sclerosis. Some clones are missing from TCRdb's copy, which holds only in-frame ones; the method was immunoSEQ multiplex PCR. The top ten clones hold roughly 1.5% of a sample with approximately 41,000 clones, roughly 88% of them seen once. The V gene lost 3 bases and the J gene lost 5 bases, with 4 bases spanning the gap. The CDR3 runs to 11 residues. Looked up from germline, CDR1 is MDHEN and CDR2 is SYDVKM. This chain connects TRBV28 to TRBJ1-1; D not resolved. The origin of this receptor is a female donor with multiple sclerosis, enrolled in a pregnancy study. Sequenced material: PBMCs (not recorded whether the cells were cultured). In DNA form, the CDR3 reads TGTGCCAGCAGTTTCAGGACTGAAGCTTTCTTT. As protein: CASSFRTEAFF.